This is a list of T cell receptor beta chains from one sample in a study of human T cells and chemical hapten exposure. TCRdb passed the RACE reads through MiXCR, listing each CDR3 protein once. The sample lists over 150,000 distinct CDR3 sequences, around a quarter seen once, with roughly 2% in the top ten. The sample in question was whole blood, obtained in connection with sensitization to the hapten diphenylcyclopropenone (DPC). The source of these receptors is a woman between 18 and 30 years old with alopecia areata. Some clones in this sample may be carry-over from other donors' samples. CDR3s include the opening cysteine and the closing phenylalanine or tryptophan. D genes are given only for firm matches. Part of the rows lack a size; the others show once, few, many or a class for expanded clones.

size	D	J	V	CDR3	DNA
.	TRBD2	TRBJ2-3	TRBV7-2	CASRHRGGAFGTDTQYF	TGTGCCAGCAGACACCGCGGGGGGGCCTTCGGCACAGATACGCAGTATTTT
few	.	TRBJ2-3	TRBV24-1	CATRSGTLTDTQYF	TGTGCCACCAGGTCCGGGACACTCACAGATACGCAGTATTTT
few	.	TRBJ1-4	TRBV7-2	CASSSIGTDLGEKLFF	TGTGCCAGCAGCTCTATCGGGACCGATTTAGGGGAAAAACTGTTTTTT
few	TRBD1	TRBJ1-2	TRBV5-1	CASSLEGQPYGYTF	TGCGCCAGCAGCTTGGAGGGACAGCCCTATGGCTACACCTTC
.	.	TRBJ2-6	TRBV24-1	CATSEGSGANVLTF	TGTGCCACCAGTGAAGGGTCTGGGGCCAACGTCCTGACTTTC
many	.	TRBJ1-5	TRBV7-9	CASSLAGGNQPQHF	TGTGCCAGCAGCTTAGCAGGGGGCAATCAGCCCCAGCATTTT
.	TRBD1	TRBJ1-2	TRBV6-2/TRBV6-3	CASRMTGTGYGYTF	TGTGCCAGCAGAATGACAGGGACGGGCTATGGCTACACCTTC
.	.	TRBJ2-7	TRBV4-1	CASSQATRGEQYF	TGCGCCAGCAGCCAAGCAACTAGGGGCGAGCAGTACTTC
few	TRBD1	TRBJ1-6	TRBV5-1	CASSWGQDGYSPLHF	TGCGCCAGCAGCTGGGGACAGGACGGTTATTCACCCCTCCACTTT
.	.	TRBJ1-4	TRBV7-8	CASSHISEGFSEKLFF	TGTGCCAGCAGCCACATCTCGGAGGGGTTCTCAGAAAAACTGTTTTTT
.	.	TRBJ2-2	TRBV30	CAWSEVTPIYTGELFF	TGTGCCTGGAGTGAGGTGACACCCATTTACACCGGGGAGCTGTTTTTT
.	TRBD1	TRBJ1-5	TRBV12-3/TRBV12-4	CASSLGFPGQGGQPQHF	TGTGCCAGCAGTTTAGGATTCCCGGGACAGGGCGGTCAGCCCCAGCATTTT
few	.	TRBJ1-1	TRBV6-1	CASSEAGLEAFF	TGTGCCAGCAGTGAAGCAGGTCTTGAAGCTTTCTTT
few	.	TRBJ2-2	TRBV7-6	CASSLELRASGFLGELFF	TGTGCCAGCAGCTTAGAGTTACGAGCGAGCGGGTTCCTCGGGGAGCTGTTTTTT
.	TRBD2	TRBJ2-1	TRBV4-3	CASSQDFLADYNEQFF	TGCGCCAGCAGCCAAGATTTCCTAGCGGATTACAATGAGCAGTTCTTC
few	.	TRBJ1-5	TRBV10-3	CAISDPDRPHQPQHF	TGTGCCATCAGTGACCCCGACAGGCCCCATCAGCCCCAGCATTTT
many	.	TRBJ2-5	TRBV12-3/TRBV12-4	CASSLKGIQETQYF	TGTGCCAGCAGTTTAAAAGGGATCCAAGAGACCCAGTACTTC
few	.	TRBJ1-2	TRBV7-9	CASSLDRQSYGYTF	TGTGCCAGCAGCTTAGATCGCCAGTCCTATGGCTACACCTTC
few	TRBD1	TRBJ1-6	TRBV4-2	CASSQATGGGNSPLHF	TGTGCCAGCAGCCAGGCGACAGGGGGTGGTAATTCACCCCTCCACTTT
many	TRBD1	TRBJ2-1	TRBV28	CASSISGTGGMYEQFF	TGTGCCAGCAGTATCTCCGGGACAGGGGGCATGTATGAGCAGTTCTTC
few	TRBD1	TRBJ1-6	TRBV7-2	CASSRRQGTPYSPLHF	TGTGCCAGCAGCCGCAGACAGGGGACCCCTTATTCACCCCTCCACTTT
few	.	TRBJ2-1	TRBV27	CASSLQGGEQFF	TGTGCCAGCAGTTTACAGGGGGGAGAGCAGTTCTTC
.	TRBD2	TRBJ2-3	TRBV7-9	CASSPGTSGGSTDTQYF	TGTGCCAGCAGTCCCGGGACTAGCGGGGGGAGCACAGATACGCAGTATTTT
.	TRBD1	TRBJ2-1	TRBV6-2/TRBV6-3	CASSFEGATLNEQFF	TGTGCCAGCAGTTTTGAGGGGGCCACCCTCAATGAGCAGTTCTTC
few	TRBD1	TRBJ1-1	TRBV4-3	CASQAGTANTEAFF	TGCGCCAGTCAGGCCGGGACAGCGAACACTGAAGCTTTCTTT
.	.	TRBJ2-7	TRBV6-6	CASSYGRPQEQYF	TGTGCCAGCAGTTACGGGAGGCCGCAGGAGCAGTACTTC
.	TRBD1	TRBJ2-2	TRBV6-6	CASSSGGQGRGGELFF	TGTGCCAGCAGTTCGGGGGGACAGGGTCGAGGGGGGGAGCTGTTTTTT